This entry describes one TCR beta chain. In the authors' methods: Estimation of nucleated cell counts was performed using reference gene primer amplification. The assay was immunoSEQ multiplex PCR, and TCRdb's table has in-frame clones only and misses some. D and trimming were read from the DNA, whereas the V and J calls and clone size are those reported in that table. The top ten hold 0.95% to 1.5% of the sample, which has fewer than 250,000 clones, 92% seen once. The source of the sample is a study of blood T cell repertoires in COVID-19. Overall study: Collection of acute and convalescent COVID-19 samples took place in the United States, Italy and Spain. T cells, B-cell-depleted T cells, or PBMCs provided the cDNA or gDNA that served as material.

The CDR3 spans 17 residues. The germline V gene has CDR1 MGHRA and CDR2 YSYEKL. V trimming: 0 bases; J trimming: 3 bases; junction bases outside the gene matches: 9. The chain recombines TRBV4-1 with TRBJ2-3; 7 bases map to TRBD2. The sequencing input was peripheral blood. The sequence was collected from a man younger than 45 with acute or convalescent COVID-19. In DNA, the CDR3 is TGCGCCAGCAGCCAAGATAGGGCCTCTAGCGGTACAGATACGCAGTATTTT. Protein product: CASSQDRASSGTDTQYF.